This T cell receptor (beta chain) comes out of a study of T cells in Graves' hyperthyroidism and ophthalmopathy. Amplification of TCR beta CDR3 regions used RNA as the template. A first-round RT-PCR of the TCR CDR3 used the HTBI primer set. MiXCR was run by TCRdb on the multiplex PCR reads, yielding one entry per CDR3 protein. This table has roughly 750,000 distinct CDR3 sequences, roughly 15% appearing once. CDR1 is MNHEY and CDR2 is SMNVEV in the germline V gene (reference sequence). Trimming took 0 bases from V and 1 from J, leaving 3 bases between them. The CDR3 extends over 13 amino acids. Whole-study findings and limits: In simple terms, a model built on 13 V-J features told ophthalmopathy apart from stable hyperthyroidism.

Exclusion of patients followed from uncontrolled infection, other autoimmune disease, pregnancy or lactation. This clonotype was detected ten times or more. Its antigen remains unidentified. The TCR comes from a man in his late teens or twenties with Graves' hyperthyroidism. The chain joins TRBV27 to TRBJ1-1; D is uncertain. Source material: blood. For the CDR3, the DNA is TGTGCCAGCAGTTTATCGAGGAACACTGAAGCTTTCTTT. Translation: CASSLSRNTEAFF.